This T cell receptor (beta chain) stems from a study of T cell repertoires and HLA-DP antigens. Trimming removed 2 bases at V and 2 bases at J, with 8 bases between. The CDR3 runs to 14 residues. Germline assignment: CDR1 SNHLY and CDR2 FYNNEI. TCRdb's table, derived via immunoSEQ multiplex PCR, lists solely in-frame clones and lacks some. The profile covers around 90,000 clones, with about nine tenths appearing a single time and 1.5% to 2% taken by the ten largest. Regarding this clone: Its target is unknown.

The source is a man in his fifties in good health and CMV-seronegative. Material for sequencing was CD4+ T cells from PBMCs. The chain recombines TRBV2 with TRBJ2-3; D remains unclear. CDR3 bases: TGTGCCAGCAGTGAATGGTCAGTCACAGATACGCAGTATTTT. Protein product: CASSEWSVTDTQYF.